Presented here are 20 T cell receptor beta chains from one specimen sequenced in a study (dated by TCRdb to between 2021 and 2024). The library relied on the immunoSEQ multiplex PCR assay. TCRdb mirrors the immuneACCESS table, restricted to in-frame sequences. Some clones are absent from its copies; in checked studies, under half trace to an unresolved V gene, and the reason for the others is unknown. The table for this sample lists around 50,000 clones; approximately 93% of them were counted only once. The ten largest clones add up to over 8.5% of the sample. The material sequenced was PBMCs. The receptors here all came from a man aged 35-49 years with rheumatoid arthritis.

J is TRBJ2-7 and V is TRBV4-3, with 7 nucleotides matching TRBD1. The J segment lost 6 bases and the V segment lost 3 bases, leaving 5 bases of the junction unmatched. CDR1 and CDR2 from the germline V gene are LGHNA and YSLEER. There are 13 residues in the CDR3. This CDR3 is CASSQGAGGEQYF. In nucleotides, the CDR3 is TGCGCCAGCAGCCAGGGGGCAGGGGGCGAGCAGTACTTC.

This sequence joins TRBV7-2 and TRBJ1-6, with D possibly being TRBD1 (5 bases). This CDR3 is 14 amino acids long. V was shortened by 5 bases and J by 7 bases, with 12 bases between the two germline ends. CDR1 is SGHTA and CDR2 is FQGNSA in the germline V gene. CDR3 nucleotides: TGTGCCAGCAGCCCGGGCAGGGTCAATTCACCCCTCCACTTT. Translation: CASSPGRVNSPLHF. The full variable domain, in which reference TRBV7-2 and TRBJ1-6 provide the parts outside the CDR3, is GAGVSQSPSNKVTEKGKDVELRCDPISGHTALYWYRQSLGQGLEFLIYFQGNSAPDKSGLPSDRFSAERTGGSVSTLTIQRTQQEDSAVYLCASSPGRVNSPLHFGNGTRLTVT.

The rearrangement joins TRBV7-3 to TRBJ2-3; possible D gene TRBD2, 5 bases. In germline, CDR1 is SGHTA, CDR2 FQGTGA. The length of the CDR3 is 12 residues. V was pared by 4 bases and J by 10 bases, with 12 bases between. In DNA form, the CDR3 reads TGTGCCAGCAGCTCACTAGGAGGTGCGCAGTATTTT. This sequence encodes CASSSLGGAQYF.

CDR3 loop: CASSLAGGTSGSPNEQFF. In DNA form, the CDR3 reads TGTGCCAGCAGCTTGGCCGGGGGGACTAGCGGGAGTCCCAATGAGCAGTTCTTC. The chain uses TRBV5-4 and TRBJ2-1, with 14 nucleotides matching TRBD2. This CDR3 contains 18 residues. CDR1 and CDR2 (germline): SGHNT, YYREEE (reference sequence). The V gene end was trimmed by 0 bases and the J gene end by 6 bases; junction bases not matched to a gene: 8.

The V gene is TRBV7-2, the J gene TRBJ1-6; 10 bases line up with TRBD1. The J segment lost 0 bases and the V segment lost 4 bases, leaving 9 bases of the junction unmatched. The CDR3 runs 19 residues. Germline-derived CDR1 and CDR2 are SGHTA and FQGNSA. The CDR3 DNA reads as TGTGCCAGCAGCTCCTACCGGGACAGGGGTAGCTCCTATAATTCACCCCTCCACTTT. Its translation: CASSSYRDRGSSYNSPLHF.

The CDR3 loop is CASSQGGDTEAFF. As DNA, the CDR3 is TGTGCCAGCAGTCAGGGGGGGGACACTGAAGCTTTCTTT. The genes are TRBV6-6 and TRBJ1-1, with TRBD1 matching 7 bases. This CDR3 contains 13 residues. V shed 5 bases and J 3 bases; nucleotides not matched to a gene: 3. CDR1 MNHNY and CDR2 SVGAGI come from the germline V gene (reference sequence).

The chain is built from TRBV9 and TRBJ1-3; D not resolved. The V end was cut by 0 bases, the J end by 4 bases, with 11 bases between. Germline CDR1 SGDLS, CDR2 YYNGEE. The CDR3 totals 15 residues. CDR3 amino acids: CASSVAEARGNTIYF. The CDR3 DNA follows: TGTGCCAGCAGCGTAGCGGAGGCGCGGGGAAACACCATATATTTT.

The chain uses TRBV5-6 and TRBJ1-6; D is undetermined. The length of the CDR3 is 16 residues. Germline assignment: CDR1 SGHDT and CDR2 YYEEEE. V was cut by 5 bases and J by 5 bases, with 17 bases left in between. Here the CDR3 DNA reads TGTGCCAGCAGACTTACGGGGTCTAGGGATAATTCACCCCTCCACTTT. It specifies CASRLTGSRDNSPLHF.

The V call is TRBV6-6, the J call TRBJ2-4, with 10 bases lining up with TRBD1. CDR1 is MNHNY and CDR2 is SVGAGI in the germline V gene (reference sequence). The J segment lost 1 base and the V segment lost 7 bases, leaving 4 bases of the junction unmatched. The CDR3 covers 15 residues. The CDR3 coding sequence is TGTGCCAGCACCGGGGGACAGGGGGCCAAAAACATTCAGTACTTC. It translates to CASTGGQGAKNIQYF.

The chain employs TRBV6-2 or TRBV6-3 and TRBJ1-2, with no clear D. CDR1 is MNHEY, CDR2 SVGEGT, per germline. The CDR3 loop spans 14 amino acids. V was pared by 5 bases and J by 5 bases, with 15 bases between. This chain's CDR3 is CASSIWAGGYGYTF. The CDR3 DNA sequence: TGTGCCAGCAGTATCTGGGCTGGAGGGTATGGCTACACCTTC.

The rearrangement joins TRBV6-5 to TRBJ1-5; D remains ambiguous. The CDR3 spans 15 residues. CDR1 is MNHEY, CDR2 SVGAGI, per germline. V lost 2 bases, J lost 1 base, and 9 bases lay in between. CDR3 nucleotides: TGTGCCAGCAGTTACCGACTGGGAAGCAATCAGCCCCAGCATTTT. Residues: CASSYRLGSNQPQHF.

This clone was counted once. The V and J genes are TRBV5-1 and TRBJ2-1, with D tentatively TRBD1 or TRBD2 (7 bases each). Germline V lookup: CDR1 SGHRS, CDR2 YFSETQ. This CDR3 is built from 17 residues. The V gene lost 0 bases and the J gene lost 0 bases, with 13 bases spanning the gap. The CDR3 coding sequence is TGCGCCAGCAGCTTGGACAGGGGACTACACTCCTACAATGAGCAGTTCTTC. This gives the protein CASSLDRGLHSYNEQFF.

V is TRBV6-5 and J is TRBJ1-2; D is possibly TRBD1 (5 bases). The CDR3 contains 15 residues. V lost 8 bases, J lost 2 bases, and 18 bases lay in between. The germline V gene encodes CDR1 MNHEY and CDR2 SVGAGI. The CDR3 reads CASGPGGNQNYGYTF. In DNA, the CDR3 is TGTGCCAGCGGTCCGGGGGGAAACCAGAACTATGGCTACACCTTC.

A single count supports this clone. This chain links TRBV11-3 with TRBJ1-1, with 7 bases lining up with TRBD1. With V trimmed by 5 bases and J by 6 bases, 6 bases remained unmatched. Germline V gives CDR1 SGHNT, CDR2 YENEEA. This CDR3 has 13 residues. This chain's CDR3 is CASSQQGYSEAFF. For the CDR3, the DNA is TGTGCCAGCAGCCAACAGGGGTATTCTGAAGCTTTCTTT.

With regard to this clone: This same CDR3 is encoded by further DNA sequences in the sample. Here the CDR3 reads CASSFGGMNTEAFF. The DNA of the CDR3 is TGTGCCAGCAGCTTTGGGGGGATGAACACTGAAGCTTTCTTT. The gene calls are TRBV7-2 and TRBJ1-1; D is possibly TRBD1 (5 bases). Germline loops: CDR1 SGHTA, CDR2 FQGNSA. The V and J ends lost 3 bases and 0 bases respectively, with 8 bases between them. The CDR3 extends over 14 amino acids.

This clone was seen a single time. The genes are TRBV5-1 and TRBJ2-2, with D unclear. The CDR3 extends over 15 amino acids. Germline values: CDR1 SGHRS, CDR2 YFSETQ. The germline V and J ends were trimmed by 1 base and 1 base, with 8 bases remaining between them. The DNA of the CDR3 is TGCGCCAGCAGCTTGTTCCCAGGGAACACCGGGGAGCTGTTTTTT. As protein: CASSLFPGNTGELFF.

V usage is TRBV28 and J usage is TRBJ1-5, with TRBD1 matching over 8 bases. Germline V gene sequence: CDR1 MDHEN, CDR2 SYDVKM. The CDR3 is 18 amino acids. The junction had 9 bases not matched to a gene; V was cut back by 1 base and J by 1 base. DNA of the CDR3: TGTGCCAGCAGTTTATTAGTCACAGGGGGGTGGAGCAATCAGCCCCAGCATTTT. Its translation: CASSLLVTGGWSNQPQHF.

V usage is TRBV4-3 and J usage is TRBJ2-5; D not certain. The length of the CDR3 is 15 residues. Germline CDR1 and CDR2: LGHNA and YSLEER. V lost 1 base, J lost 2 bases, and 11 bases lay in between. This chain's CDR3 is CASSQAIHRQETQYF. DNA for the CDR3: TGCGCCAGCAGCCAAGCGATCCACAGACAAGAGACCCAGTACTTC.

This chain connects TRBV24-1 to TRBJ2-1, with 15 bases lining up with TRBD2. Germline loops: CDR1 KGHDR, CDR2 SFDVKD. The V segment lost 9 bases and the J segment 7 bases; nucleotides outside the gene matches: 3. This CDR3 region has 14 residues. The CDR3: CATSGTSGRNEQFF. Written as DNA, the CDR3 is TGTGCCACCTCAGGGACTAGCGGGAGGAATGAGCAGTTCTTC.

The chain employs TRBV3-1 (or the pseudogene TRBV3-2) and TRBJ2-3, with D tentatively TRBD2 (6 bases). Germline CDR1 reads LGHDT; CDR2 reads YNNKEL (reference sequence). Trimming removed 3 bases from V and 2 bases from J, with 12 bases in between. The CDR3 runs 15 residues. The chain's CDR3 is CASSHTGLTTDTQYF. The CDR3 region has the DNA TGTGCCAGCAGCCATACGGGACTTACCACAGATACGCAGTATTTT.